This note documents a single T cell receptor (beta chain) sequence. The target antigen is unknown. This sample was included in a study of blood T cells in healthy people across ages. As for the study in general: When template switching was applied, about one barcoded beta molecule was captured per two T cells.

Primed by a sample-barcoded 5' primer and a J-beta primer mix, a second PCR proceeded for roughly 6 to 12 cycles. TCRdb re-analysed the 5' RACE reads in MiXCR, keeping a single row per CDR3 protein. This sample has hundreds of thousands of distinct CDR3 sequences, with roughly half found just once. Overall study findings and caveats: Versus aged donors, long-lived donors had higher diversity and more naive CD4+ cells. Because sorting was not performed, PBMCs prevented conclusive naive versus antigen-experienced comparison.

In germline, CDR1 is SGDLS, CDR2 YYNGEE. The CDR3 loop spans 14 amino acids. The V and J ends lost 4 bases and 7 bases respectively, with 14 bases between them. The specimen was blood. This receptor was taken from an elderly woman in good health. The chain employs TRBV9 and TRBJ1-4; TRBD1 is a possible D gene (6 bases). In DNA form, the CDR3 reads TGTGCCAGCAGCATGGGGGGCCCCGGTGAAAAACTGTTTTTT. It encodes CASSMGGPGEKLFF.